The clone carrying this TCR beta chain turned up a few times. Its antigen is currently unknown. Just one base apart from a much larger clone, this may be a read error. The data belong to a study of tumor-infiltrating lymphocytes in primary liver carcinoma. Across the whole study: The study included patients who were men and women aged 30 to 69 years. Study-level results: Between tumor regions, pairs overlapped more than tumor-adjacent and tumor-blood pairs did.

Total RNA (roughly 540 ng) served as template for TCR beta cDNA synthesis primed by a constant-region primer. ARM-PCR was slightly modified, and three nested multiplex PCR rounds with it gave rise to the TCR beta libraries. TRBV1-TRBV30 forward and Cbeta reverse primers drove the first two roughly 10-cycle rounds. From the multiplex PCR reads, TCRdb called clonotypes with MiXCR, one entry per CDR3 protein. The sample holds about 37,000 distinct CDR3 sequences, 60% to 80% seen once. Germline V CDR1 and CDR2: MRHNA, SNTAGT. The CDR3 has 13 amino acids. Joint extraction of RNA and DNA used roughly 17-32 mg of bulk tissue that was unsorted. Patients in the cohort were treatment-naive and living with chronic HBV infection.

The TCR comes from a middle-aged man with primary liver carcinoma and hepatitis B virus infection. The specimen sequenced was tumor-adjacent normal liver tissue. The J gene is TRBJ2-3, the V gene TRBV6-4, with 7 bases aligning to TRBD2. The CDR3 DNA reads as TGTGCCAGCAGTGGCGGGAGCACAGATATGCAGTATTTT. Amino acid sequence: CASSGGSTDMQYF.